Sequencing of this T cell receptor beta chain was carried out in a study of tumor and adjacent non-tumor tissue in lung cancer. Study-wide results and caveats: Top 100 clones took a larger repertoire share in normal lung. Patients with more diverse tumor TCRs had worse survival.

Three rounds of nested PCR, following a modified ARM-PCR protocol, produced the TCRbeta library. TCRdb independently ran MiXCR on the multiplex PCR reads; one entry per CDR3 protein. Here the sample spans roughly 200,000 distinct CDR3 sequences, 71% being singletons. RNA was extracted from bulk tissue without any cell sorting. Germline V gene data show CDR1 as MNHNY and CDR2 as SVGAGI (reference sequence). The CDR3 has 14 residues. V lost 3 bases and J 5 bases, leaving 11 bases between the germline ends. Details on this clonotype: The antigen is not known. A single base separates this from a much larger clone, so it may be a read error. Lacking the conserved final phenylalanine or tryptophan, this CDR3 likely reflects a read error.

The specimen was lung tumor tissue. The receptor was derived from a man in his sixties with non-small cell lung cancer. This rearrangement joins TRBV6-6 to TRBJ1-5; possibly TRBD1 for D (6 bases). The CDR3 is CASSYSDSYQPQHL. CDR3 nucleotide sequence: TGTGCCAGCAGTTATTCGGACAGCTATCAGCCCCAGCATCTT.